A selection of T cell receptor beta chains follows, all from one sample in a study of blood T cells in healthy people across ages. MiXCR was run by TCRdb on the 5' RACE reads, yielding one entry per CDR3 protein. The sample lists 630,000 or so distinct CDR3 sequences, about 30% occurring once. Sequencing was done on a sample of blood. The receptor source for this set is an elderly woman in good health. The CDR3 runs from the conserved cysteine through the conserved F or W. The order of the fields is V gene, J gene, clone size, D gene, CDR3 protein, CDR3 DNA. D genes are given only for firm matches. Size values are once, few and many counts, or a class for expanded clones, and some rows have none.

v_call: TRBV7-2; j_call: TRBJ1-2; clone_size: many; d_call: NA; cdr3_aa: CASSLGRGGGGYTF; cdr3_nt: TGTGCCAGCAGCTTAGGGCGGGGGGGAGGCGGCTACACCTTC
v_call: TRBV2; j_call: TRBJ2-6; clone_size: many; d_call: NA; cdr3_aa: CASRPGPDLTGANVLTF; cdr3_nt: TGTGCCAGCAGGCCGGGACCAGATCTAACTGGGGCCAACGTCCTGACTTTC
v_call: TRBV7-2; j_call: TRBJ2-1; clone_size: NA; d_call: NA; cdr3_aa: CASSRDVSSYNEQFF; cdr3_nt: TGTGCCAGCAGCAGGGATGTAAGCTCCTACAATGAGCAGTTCTTC
v_call: TRBV7-2; j_call: TRBJ2-1; clone_size: few; d_call: NA; cdr3_aa: CASSLVCHEQFF; cdr3_nt: TGTGCCAGCAGCTTAGTATGCCATGAGCAGTTCTTC
v_call: TRBV4-2; j_call: TRBJ1-6; clone_size: NA; d_call: NA; cdr3_aa: CASSQDRGQTNSPLHF; cdr3_nt: TGTGCCAGCAGCCAAGATCGTGGACAGACTAATTCACCCCTCCACTTT
v_call: TRBV12-3/TRBV12-4; j_call: TRBJ2-7; clone_size: NA; d_call: TRBD1; cdr3_aa: CASSSAGTGVYNEQYF; cdr3_nt: TGTGCCAGCAGTTCAGCCGGGACAGGAGTATACAATGAGCAGTACTTC
v_call: TRBV20-1; j_call: TRBJ2-1; clone_size: few; d_call: TRBD2; cdr3_aa: CRAESGGGGEQFF; cdr3_nt: TGCAGGGCCGAGAGCGGGGGTGGTGGTGAGCAGTTCTTC
v_call: TRBV6-2/TRBV6-3; j_call: TRBJ1-1; clone_size: many; d_call: NA; cdr3_aa: CASAGWQNTEAFF; cdr3_nt: TGTGCCAGTGCTGGTTGGCAGAACACTGAAGCTTTCTTT
v_call: TRBV7-3; j_call: TRBJ2-7; clone_size: many; d_call: TRBD1; cdr3_aa: CASSLLGQGKYEQYF; cdr3_nt: TGTGCCAGCAGCTTACTGGGACAGGGGAAATACGAGCAGTACTTC
v_call: TRBV7-7; j_call: TRBJ2-1; clone_size: NA; d_call: NA; cdr3_aa: CASSSGWHTYNEQFF; cdr3_nt: TGTGCCAGCTCGTCAGGCTGGCACACCTACAATGAGCAGTTCTTC
v_call: TRBV5-4; j_call: TRBJ2-7; clone_size: few; d_call: TRBD1; cdr3_aa: CASSLVGGAADEQYF; cdr3_nt: TGTGCCAGCAGCTTGGTAGGGGGCGCGGCAGACGAGCAGTACTTC
v_call: TRBV3-1; j_call: TRBJ2-5; clone_size: NA; d_call: NA; cdr3_aa: CASSQGSSRRRETQYF; cdr3_nt: TGTGCCAGCAGCCAAGGGTCGTCGCGCCGGAGGGAGACCCAGTACTTC
v_call: TRBV7-8; j_call: TRBJ2-1; clone_size: NA; d_call: TRBD1; cdr3_aa: CASSKPTGTGHNEQFF; cdr3_nt: TGTGCCAGCAGCAAACCCACCGGGACAGGGCACAATGAGCAGTTCTTC
v_call: TRBV5-1; j_call: TRBJ2-3; clone_size: many; d_call: NA; cdr3_aa: CASIQRAGNYTQYF; cdr3_nt: TGCGCCAGCATCCAGAGGGCCGGCAACTATACGCAGTATTTT
v_call: TRBV12-3/TRBV12-4; j_call: TRBJ2-1; clone_size: many; d_call: TRBD2; cdr3_aa: CASKGLASSYNEQFF; cdr3_nt: TGTGCCAGCAAGGGACTAGCTAGCTCCTACAATGAGCAGTTCTTC
v_call: TRBV9; j_call: TRBJ2-3; clone_size: many; d_call: TRBD2; cdr3_aa: CASNRLAGGSDTQYF; cdr3_nt: TGTGCCAGCAACAGACTAGCGGGGGGTTCAGATACGCAGTATTTT
v_call: TRBV6-2/TRBV6-3; j_call: TRBJ1-2; clone_size: many; d_call: TRBD1; cdr3_aa: CAINPWGQVDYGYTF; cdr3_nt: TGTGCCATCAACCCCTGGGGACAGGTTGACTATGGCTACACCTTC
v_call: TRBV5-1; j_call: TRBJ2-3; clone_size: many; d_call: NA; cdr3_aa: CASSWRGLAGTDTQYF; cdr3_nt: TGCGCCAGCAGCTGGAGGGGTCTAGCAGGGACAGATACGCAGTATTTT
v_call: TRBV7-3; j_call: TRBJ2-1; clone_size: many; d_call: NA; cdr3_aa: CASSSLPEAHGSYNEQFF; cdr3_nt: TGTGCCAGCAGCTCCCTCCCCGAGGCGCATGGCTCCTACAATGAGCAGTTCTTC
v_call: TRBV25-1; j_call: TRBJ1-2; clone_size: many; d_call: NA; cdr3_aa: CASSVGGSGYTF; cdr3_nt: TGTGCCAGCAGTGTCGGGGGTAGCGGCTACACCTTC
v_call: TRBV12-3/TRBV12-4; j_call: TRBJ2-7; clone_size: NA; d_call: TRBD2; cdr3_aa: CASSGGREETQYFF; cdr3_nt: TGTGCCAGTAGCGGGGGGAGGGAAGAGACCCAGTACTTCTTC
v_call: TRBV28; j_call: TRBJ2-5; clone_size: many; d_call: NA; cdr3_aa: CASSTVSGPTLSERHQETQYF; cdr3_nt: TGTGCCAGCAGTACGGTATCAGGTCCGACCTTAAGCGAGAGACATCAAGAGACCCAGTACTTC
v_call: TRBV5-1; j_call: TRBJ1-4; clone_size: NA; d_call: NA; cdr3_aa: CASSSWGPDSLNEKLFF; cdr3_nt: TGCGCCAGCAGCTCGTGGGGCCCGGACAGTCTTAATGAAAAACTGTTTTTT
v_call: TRBV5-1; j_call: TRBJ1-5; clone_size: many; d_call: NA; cdr3_aa: CASSLGQGPYQPQHF; cdr3_nt: TGCGCCAGCAGCTTGGGGCAGGGACCCTATCAGCCCCAGCATTTT
v_call: TRBV7-3; j_call: TRBJ2-4; clone_size: few; d_call: NA; cdr3_aa: CASSLTHLGNEQYF; cdr3_nt: TGTGCCAGCAGCTTGACCCACCTCGGTAATGAGCAGTACTTC
v_call: TRBV9; j_call: TRBJ2-1; clone_size: NA; d_call: NA; cdr3_aa: CASSGGPGGGGEQFF; cdr3_nt: TGTGCCAGCAGCGGAGGTCCAGGTGGAGGCGGTGAGCAGTTCTTC
v_call: TRBV4-1; j_call: TRBJ1-4; clone_size: many; d_call: TRBD1; cdr3_aa: CASSQDPARDRVINEKLFF; cdr3_nt: TGCGCCAGCAGCCAAGACCCCGCCCGGGACAGGGTAATTAATGAAAAACTGTTTTTT
v_call: TRBV28; j_call: TRBJ1-2; clone_size: NA; d_call: NA; cdr3_aa: CASSSPGRTTF; cdr3_nt: TGTGCCAGCAGTTCCCCTGGGCGGACCACCTTC
v_call: TRBV7-2; j_call: TRBJ2-4; clone_size: many; d_call: NA; cdr3_aa: CASSLETAYGLKNIQYF; cdr3_nt: TGTGCCAGCAGCTTAGAAACTGCTTACGGCCTCAAAAACATTCAGTACTTC
v_call: TRBV9; j_call: TRBJ2-3; clone_size: many; d_call: NA; cdr3_aa: CASSVVGTSGDTQYF; cdr3_nt: TGTGCCAGCAGCGTAGTGGGAACCAGTGGAGATACGCAGTATTTT
v_call: TRBV29-1; j_call: TRBJ2-1; clone_size: many; d_call: TRBD2; cdr3_aa: CSVGGAASGGNEQFF; cdr3_nt: TGCAGCGTTGGGGGAGCGGCTAGCGGGGGGAATGAGCAGTTCTTC
v_call: TRBV5-1; j_call: TRBJ2-5; clone_size: NA; d_call: TRBD2; cdr3_aa: CASSQREFVETQYF; cdr3_nt: TGCGCCAGCAGCCAGCGGGAGTTCGTAGAGACCCAGTACTTC
v_call: TRBV12-3/TRBV12-4; j_call: TRBJ2-2; clone_size: many; d_call: NA; cdr3_aa: CASGQNTGELFF; cdr3_nt: TGTGCCAGCGGACAGAACACCGGGGAGCTGTTTTTT
v_call: TRBV30; j_call: TRBJ2-1; clone_size: many; d_call: TRBD1; cdr3_aa: CAWTTGDRSYNEQFF; cdr3_nt: TGTGCCTGGACCACAGGGGACCGCTCCTACAATGAGCAGTTCTTC
v_call: TRBV30; j_call: TRBJ2-5; clone_size: many; d_call: TRBD1; cdr3_aa: CAWSKGTVDQETQYF; cdr3_nt: TGTGCCTGGAGTAAGGGGACAGTCGACCAAGAGACCCAGTACTTC
v_call: TRBV6-1; j_call: TRBJ1-1; clone_size: few; d_call: NA; cdr3_aa: CASRDPAEAFF; cdr3_nt: TGTGCCAGCAGGGACCCGGCTGAAGCTTTCTTT
v_call: TRBV5-1; j_call: TRBJ2-1; clone_size: many; d_call: NA; cdr3_aa: CASSLDGPRFAEQFF; cdr3_nt: TGCGCCAGCAGCTTGGACGGGCCCCGGTTTGCTGAGCAGTTCTTC
v_call: TRBV10-2; j_call: TRBJ2-5; clone_size: many; d_call: NA; cdr3_aa: CASSESRKETQYF; cdr3_nt: TGCGCCAGCAGTGAGTCGAGGAAAGAGACCCAGTACTTC
v_call: TRBV15; j_call: TRBJ1-5; clone_size: many; d_call: NA; cdr3_aa: CATSRDNRNNQPQHF; cdr3_nt: TGTGCCACCAGCAGAGATAACAGGAACAATCAGCCCCAGCATTTT
v_call: TRBV7-6; j_call: TRBJ2-7; clone_size: many; d_call: TRBD1; cdr3_aa: CASSYLPGQGDEQYF; cdr3_nt: TGTGCCAGCAGCTACCTCCCGGGACAGGGGGACGAGCAGTACTTC
v_call: TRBV30; j_call: TRBJ2-7; clone_size: NA; d_call: NA; cdr3_aa: CAWRRDYEQYF; cdr3_nt: TGTGCCTGGAGGCGGGATTACGAGCAGTACTTC
v_call: TRBV6-6; j_call: TRBJ2-1; clone_size: NA; d_call: NA; cdr3_aa: CASISDGLGEQFF; cdr3_nt: TGTGCCAGCATCTCCGACGGTCTGGGAGAGCAGTTCTTC
v_call: TRBV5-5; j_call: TRBJ1-4; clone_size: NA; d_call: NA; cdr3_aa: CASSGGAMESEKLFF; cdr3_nt: TGTGCCAGCAGCGGGGGAGCCATGGAGAGTGAAAAACTGTTTTTT
v_call: TRBV7-8; j_call: TRBJ1-5; clone_size: NA; d_call: NA; cdr3_aa: CASSFTGGGLIQPQHF; cdr3_nt: TGTGCCAGCAGCTTCACCGGAGGGGGATTAATCCAGCCCCAGCATTTT
v_call: TRBV5-1; j_call: TRBJ2-5; clone_size: many; d_call: NA; cdr3_aa: CASSLPGAQETQYF; cdr3_nt: TGCGCCAGCAGCTTGCCAGGGGCCCAAGAGACCCAGTACTTC
v_call: TRBV27; j_call: TRBJ2-1; clone_size: NA; d_call: TRBD1; cdr3_aa: CASSLGAGGLIDEQFF; cdr3_nt: TGTGCCAGCAGTTTAGGGGCAGGGGGCCTCATTGATGAGCAGTTCTTC